This entry describes one T cell receptor beta chain. In the original analysis: Scientists estimated how many nucleated cells there were by amplifying reference gene primers. Some clones are missing from TCRdb's copy, which holds only in-frame ones; the method was immunoSEQ multiplex PCR. V and J calls and clone size follow that table, whereas D and trimming were derived from the DNA. The sample consists of approximately 350,000 clones, around 87% of them appearing once. These data come from a study of blood T cell repertoires in COVID-19. Background on the study: Acute and convalescent COVID-19 specimens originated in the United States, Italy and Spain. T cells, B-cell-depleted T cells, or PBMCs provided the cDNA or gDNA that served as material.

J lost 9 bases, V lost 5 bases, and 4 bases had no gene match. Germline V CDR1 and CDR2: MNHEY, SMNVEV (reference sequence). The CDR3 extends over 13 amino acids. Seattle cases were enrolled at active infection and followed longitudinally. The sequenced sample consisted of peripheral blood. The TCR sequence derives from a woman aged 45-65 years with COVID-19, enrolled during active disease. The rearrangement joins TRBV27 to TRBJ1-6; 7 bases map to TRBD1. The chain's CDR3 is CASSHRQGSPLHF. The CDR3 DNA follows: TGTGCCAGCAGTCACCGACAGGGTTCACCCCTCCACTTT.